Listed here are 4 T cell receptor beta chains from one sample, sequenced in a study of T cell responses to AZD1222 COVID-19 vaccine. Sequencing was performed with immunoSEQ multiplex PCR; in TCRdb, only in-frame clones are kept and a portion is missing. The sample gives under 150,000 clones, more than 85% of which show up once; approximately 5% is in the top ten. The sample here was peripheral blood, taken on day 0 of AZD1222 vaccination. These receptors were obtained from an adult in good health.

V gene TRBV7-9 combines with J gene TRBJ2-7; D might be TRBD2 (5 bases). Looked up from germline, CDR1 is SEHNR and CDR2 is FQNEAQ (reference sequence). The CDR3 covers 15 residues. Trimming left V 1 base short and J 2 bases short, with 12 bases between. The CDR3 DNA is TGTGCCAGCAGCTTAGGGGCGGGTTCTACCTACGAGCAGTACTTC. Translation gives CASSLGAGSTYEQYF.

The chain's CDR3 is CASSPQPGRMGAGELFF. The CDR3 bases are TGTGCCAGCAGCCCGCAGCCAGGCCGCATGGGCGCCGGGGAGCTGTTTTTT. The J gene is TRBJ2-2, the V gene TRBV4-2; D not certain. The germline V gene has CDR1 LGHNA and CDR2 YNFKEQ. The CDR3 totals 17 residues. Trimming left V 4 bases short and J 6 bases short, with 21 bases between.

The chain has TRBV2 and TRBJ2-6; a possible D gene is TRBD1 (6 bases). CDR1 and CDR2 from the germline V gene are SNHLY and FYNNEI. The CDR3 is 15 residues long. Trimming took off 7 bases at V and 2 bases at J, with 12 bases between the two ends. In nucleotides, the CDR3 is TGTGCCAGCAAGTTTGGGGGCGCTGGGGCCAACGTCCTGACTTTC. Its translation: CASKFGGAGANVLTF.

This clone showed up just a few times. The rearrangement joins TRBV2 to TRBJ1-5; D is possibly TRBD1 (5 bases). V dropped 5 bases and J dropped 4 bases, with 12 bases sitting between them. Germline-derived CDR1 and CDR2 are SNHLY and FYNNEI. The CDR3 loop spans 14 amino acids. CDR3 DNA: TGTGCCAGCAGTAGGGACGGAGAGAATCAGCCCCAGCATTTT. Translation gives CASSRDGENQPQHF.